Below, 22 T cell receptor beta chains from the same sample are listed, as sequenced in a study of blood T cells in healthy people across ages. It was with a sample-barcoded 5' primer and a J-beta primer mix that a second PCR of roughly 6 to 12 cycles was run. TCRdb re-derived calls from the 5' RACE reads in MiXCR, one entry per CDR3 protein. Of about 680,000 distinct CDR3 sequences listed, roughly 49% are singletons. Sequencing was performed on blood. These receptor sequences come from a woman aged 55-75 years in good health.

Worth noting for this clonotype: A read error may produce the germline difference seen at one junction end. V is TRBV20-1 and J is TRBJ1-1, with a possible D match to TRBD1 (5 bases). Germline loops: CDR1 DFQATT, CDR2 SNEGSKA (reference sequence). CDR3 size: 13 residues. Here the CDR3 DNA reads TGCAGTGCCAGAGGGAGGGGATGGACTGAAGCTTTCTTT. This gives the protein CSARGRGWTEAFF.

This sequence joins TRBV3-1 and TRBJ1-1; no definite D call. Germline V gene sequence: CDR1 LGHDT, CDR2 YNNKEL (reference sequence). V was clipped by 0 bases and J by 1 base, with 6 bases between them. CDR3 length: 14 residues. CDR3 residues: CASSQELANTEAFF. The DNA of the CDR3 is TGTGCCAGCAGCCAAGAATTAGCGAACACTGAAGCTTTCTTT. Based on the CDR3 plus reference TRBV3-1 and TRBJ1-1, the full variable domain is DTAVSQTPKYLVTQMGNDKSIKCEQNLGHDTMYWYKQDSKKFLKIMFSYNNKELIINETVPNRFSPKSPDKAHLNLHINSLELGDSAVYFCASSQELANTEAFFGQGTRLTVV.

For this clonotype: The junction and the germline gene differ at one end; a read error may be behind it. V usage is TRBV5-1 and J usage is TRBJ2-3; D is undetermined. Germline values: CDR1 SGHRS, CDR2 YFSETQ. There are 14 residues in the CDR3. The CDR3 is CASSFGTVTDTQYF. Written as DNA, the CDR3 is TGTGCCAGCAGTTTCGGCACGGTCACAGATACGCAGTATTTT.

The V and J genes are TRBV20-1 and TRBJ2-1; D not resolved. The CDR3 runs to 13 residues. The V end was cut by 3 bases, the J end by 7 bases, with 13 bases between. The germline V gene has CDR1 DFQATT and CDR2 SNEGSKA (reference sequence). The CDR3 DNA sequence: TGCAGTGCTAGCACACACGTAGGGAATGAGCAGTTCTTC. Translation: CSASTHVGNEQFF.

The genes are TRBV5-6 and TRBJ2-3, with D tentatively TRBD1 (5 bases). In germline, CDR1 is SGHDT, CDR2 YYEEEE. V lost 2 bases, J lost 1 base, and 11 bases lay in between. The CDR3 runs 15 residues. The CDR3 spells CASSFSEQGTDTQYF. In DNA, the CDR3 is TGTGCCAGCAGCTTCTCGGAACAGGGCACAGATACGCAGTATTTT.

This clonotype was picked up a small number of times. The rearrangement uses TRBV27 and TRBJ2-3; the match to TRBD1 covers 9 bases. CDR3 length: 14 residues. After removal of 7 bases from V and 4 bases from J, the junction contained 6 bases not matched to a gene. The germline gives CDR1 MNHEY, CDR2 SMNVEV (reference sequence). The CDR3 DNA is TGTGCCAGCAATCGGGACAGGGTCGCAGATACGCAGTATTTT. Translating gives CASNRDRVADTQYF.

V gene TRBV9 combines with J gene TRBJ2-1; D ambiguous. The ends were cut back, 2 bases at V and 0 bases at J, with 6 bases in the middle. CDR1 and CDR2 from the germline V gene are SGDLS and YYNGEE. This CDR3 is built from 14 residues. The CDR3 sequence: CASSVRSSYNEQFF. Here the CDR3 DNA reads TGTGCCAGCAGCGTCAGGAGCTCCTACAATGAGCAGTTCTTC.

This clonotype was observed a few times. V is TRBV21-1 and J is TRBJ2-7; the table's D call, TRBD2, has no DNA check behind it. TRBV21-1 corresponds to a pseudogene. The CDR3 loop spans 16 amino acids. CDR3 sequence (DNA): TGTGCCAGCAGCCCCCGGAGGGGAAAGTTTTCCTACGAGCAGTACTTC. Translating it yields CASSPRRGKFSYEQYF.

The chain uses TRBV6-1 and TRBJ1-2, with D tentatively TRBD1 (5 bases). CDR1 MNHNS and CDR2 SASEGT come from the germline V gene. Trimming cost V 7 bases and J 2 bases, with 17 bases left between them. The CDR3 extends over 15 amino acids. The CDR3 protein is CASIPTRGNNYGYTF. The CDR3 DNA reads TGTGCCAGCATTCCTACCCGGGGCAACAACTATGGCTACACCTTC.

The V call is TRBV20-1, the J call TRBJ2-5; TRBD1 is a possible D gene (6 bases). This CDR3 contains 15 residues. Trimming removed 5 bases from V and 11 bases from J, with 27 bases in between. Germline V CDR1 and CDR2: DFQATT, SNEGSKA (reference sequence). The CDR3 loop is CSAQGGGANNNEQYF. The CDR3 bases are TGCAGTGCTCAAGGGGGTGGGGCTAATAACAATGAGCAGTACTTC.

This clonotype was detected only once. The rearrangement links TRBV16 to TRBJ1-2, with no clear D. From germline, CDR1 is KGHSY and CDR2 FQNENV. V dropped 3 bases and J dropped 8 bases, with 13 bases sitting between them. This CDR3 is 13 amino acids long. In DNA form, the CDR3 reads TGTGCCAGCAGCCAGATCCCGGCGGGGGGCTACACCTTC. Residues: CASSQIPAGGYTF.

The chain recombines TRBV7-2 with TRBJ1-2; TRBD1 might be the D (5 bases). The germline V and J ends were trimmed by 5 bases and 7 bases, with 17 bases remaining between them. CDR1 is SGHTA, CDR2 FQGNSA, per germline. The CDR3 covers 14 residues. The CDR3 loop reads CASSLTGLGVGYTF. The CDR3 DNA reads as TGTGCCAGCAGCCTAACGGGACTGGGAGTTGGCTACACCTTC. The whole variable domain, filled in from reference TRBV7-2 and TRBJ1-2, reads GAGVSQSPSNKVTEKGKDVELRCDPISGHTALYWYRQSLGQGLEFLIYFQGNSAPDKSGLPSDRFSAERTGGSVSTLTIQRTQQEDSAVYLCASSLTGLGVGYTFGSGTRLTVV.

J is TRBJ2-7 and V is TRBV6-6; D unresolved. The CDR3 runs 14 residues. Deletions cut 7 bases from V and 0 bases from J, with 13 bases between. Germline V gene data show CDR1 as MNHNY and CDR2 as SVGAGI (reference sequence). CDR3 in amino acids: CASTEAGHSYEQYF. The CDR3 DNA sequence: TGTGCCAGCACTGAGGCAGGCCACTCCTACGAGCAGTACTTC.

The chain has TRBV5-1 and TRBJ2-5, with 13 bases aligning to TRBD2. From germline, CDR1 is SGHRS and CDR2 YFSETQ. Trimming cost V 2 bases and J 3 bases; bases outside gene matches: 4. This CDR3 has 16 amino acids. CDR3 nucleotides: TGCGCCAGCAGCTTTACTAGCGGGAGGGCCGAAGAGACCCAGTACTTC. Its protein product is CASSFTSGRAEETQYF.

The CDR3 here is CASSLRAGLPTYEQYF. The CDR3 DNA sequence: TGTGCCAGCAGCCTACGGGCGGGGCTACCAACCTACGAGCAGTACTTC. The rearrangement links TRBV7-2 to TRBJ2-7; possible D gene TRBD2, 6 bases. V lost 5 bases to trimming and J lost 2 bases, with 19 bases between them. The CDR3 is made up of 16 amino acids. CDR1 and CDR2 from the germline V gene are SGHTA and FQGNSA.

The genes are TRBV20-1 and TRBJ2-1, with 11 bases matching TRBD2. CDR1 DFQATT and CDR2 SNEGSKA come from the germline V gene (reference sequence). This CDR3 has 17 residues. Trimming at V came to 0 bases and at J to 5 bases, leaving 9 bases not matched to a gene. DNA of the CDR3: TGCAGTGCTAGAGACCCCGGGACTAGCGGAATCCACAATGAGCAGTTCTTC. Translating gives CSARDPGTSGIHNEQFF.

The genes are TRBV28 and TRBJ2-3; 8 bases are a match to TRBD1. Germline loops: CDR1 MDHEN, CDR2 SYDVKM. There are 16 residues in the CDR3. Trimming cost V 5 bases and J 3 bases; bases outside gene matches: 10. CDR3 in DNA: TGTGCCAGCAGTGTTTACAGGGGGAGTAGAACAGATACGCAGTATTTT. Its protein product is CASSVYRGSRTDTQYF.

The rearrangement joins TRBV28 to TRBJ1-1; D is undetermined. The germline CDR1 and CDR2 sequences are MDHEN and SYDVKM. V lost 7 bases and J 6 bases, leaving 9 bases between the germline ends. This CDR3 region has 11 residues. As DNA, the CDR3 is TGTGCCAGCACCGGGCGGTCTGAAGCTTTCTTT. This sequence encodes CASTGRSEAFF.

This sequence joins TRBV5-6 and TRBJ2-7; TRBD1 aligns across 7 bases. Trimming removed 0 bases from V and 5 bases from J; junction bases left unmatched: 8. Looked up from germline, CDR1 is SGHDT and CDR2 is YYEEEE. The CDR3 extends over 15 amino acids. The CDR3 sequence: CASSLAGQVVNEQYF. The CDR3 region has the DNA TGTGCCAGCAGCTTGGCTGGACAGGTAGTCAACGAGCAGTACTTC.

The rearrangement uses TRBV12-3 or TRBV12-4 and TRBJ1-4; 9 bases map to TRBD1. The trim removed 5 bases at V and 5 bases at J, leaving 3 bases unmatched. CDR3 length: 14 residues. This chain's CDR3 is CASSPDRGNEKLFF. The CDR3, as DNA: TGTGCCAGCAGTCCGGACAGGGGAAATGAAAAACTGTTTTTT.

This clonotype has a single count. Germline and junction disagree at one end, which may indicate a read error. J is TRBJ2-3 and V is TRBV9; TRBD2 matches at 8 bases. The CDR3 consists of 15 residues. Germline V gives CDR1 SGDLS, CDR2 YYNGEE. The CDR3 bases are TGTGCCAGCAGCCCCCTAGCGGGTAACACAGGTACGCAGTATTTT. Translation gives CASSPLAGNTGTQYF. The full variable domain, rest sourced from reference TRBV9 and TRBJ2-3, is DSGVTQTPKHLITATGQRVTLRCSPRSGDLSVYWYQQSLDQGLQFLIQYYNGEERAKGNILERFSAQQFPDLHSELNLSSLELGDSALYFCASSPLAGNTGTQYFGPGTRLTVL.

This clonotype was counted only a few times. V usage is TRBV10-3 and J usage is TRBJ2-7, with TRBD2 matching 7 bases. This CDR3 comprises 15 residues. The V and J ends lost 9 bases and 7 bases, in that order; junction bases with no gene match: 18. The germline V gene has CDR1 ENHRY and CDR2 SYGVKD. The CDR3: CAIGVGGRGYNEQYF. CDR3 in DNA: TGTGCCATTGGGGTTGGCGGGAGAGGGTACAATGAGCAGTACTTC.